The rows below give T cell receptor beta chains drawn from one sample of a study of cytomegalovirus exposure and HLA in healthy donors. Clones were sequenced by immunoSEQ multiplex PCR, and TCRdb holds only the in-frame ones, with some missing. Of 200,000 or so clones listed, roughly 80% were seen once; the top ten hold approximately 0.26%. The sequencing sample was made of PBMCs. These receptors all come from a boy younger than 18 in good health and CMV-seronegative. The conserved cysteine and the conserved F or W are not part of the CDR3 here. A D gene is named only where the DNA matches it firmly. Some rows have no size entry. The others give once, few or many, or a class for an expanded clone.

J | V | D | size | CDR3
TRBJ1-5 | TRBV7-2 | - | - | ASSLQGGQPQH
TRBJ2-6 | TRBV6-5 | - | - | ASRRPGANVLT
TRBJ1-1 | TRBV13 | TRBD1 | - | ASSTNRGRRTF
- | TRBV5-1 | TRBD1 | - | ASSFWTGGSYEQY
TRBJ1-4 | TRBV27 | - | - | ASSSYTATNEKLF
TRBJ1-1 | TRBV2 | - | - | ATPGAGVNTEAF
TRBJ2-4 | TRBV7-2 | - | - | ASSSSWASAKNIQY
TRBJ2-3 | TRBV7-8 | - | - | ASSLDQRRTDTQY
TRBJ2-1 | TRBV27 | TRBD2 | - | ASSAPGLAVYNEQF
TRBJ2-3 | TRBV5-6 | TRBD1 | few | ASSFPGQLKDTQY
TRBJ2-7 | TRBV30 | - | few | AWSVLREQY
TRBJ2-7 | TRBV6-5 | - | - | ASSGGGRWYYEQY
TRBJ1-4 | TRBV27 | TRBD1 | - | ASSPYRGLSEKLF
TRBJ2-3 | TRBV5-1 | - | - | ASSLNGASDTQY
TRBJ1-5 | TRBV28 | - | once | ASRRSRSANNQPQH
- | TRBV7-2 | - | - | ASSFSYEQY
TRBJ2-6 | TRBV5-1 | TRBD2 | - | ASSLAGGTGANVLT
TRBJ1-2 | TRBV7-3 | - | - | ASSLDGRGYGYT
TRBJ2-3 | TRBV5-1 | TRBD2 | - | ATAREAAEDTQY
TRBJ2-7 | TRBV7-9 | TRBD1 | - | ASSPKDRVKEEQY
TRBJ2-6 | TRBV7-9 | - | - | ARQLPRAGGSGANVLT
TRBJ1-2 | TRBV7-2 | - | few | ASSFEISGIRRGYT
TRBJ2-1 | TRBV10-3 | TRBD2 | - | AISASGGGNEQF
TRBJ2-1 | TRBV27 | TRBD2 | - | ASSPTSGRYNEQF
TRBJ2-2 | TRBV19 | TRBD1 | - | ASTGTVKPGELF
TRBJ1-3 | TRBV30 | - | once | AWSSWGGEKSGNTIY
TRBJ1-2 | TRBV14 | - | - | ASSQGSIIT
TRBJ2-2 | TRBV2 | - | few | ASSEMASTGELF
TRBJ2-2 | TRBV6-5 | - | - | ASSPGQGTGELF
TRBJ2-2 | TRBV18 | - | - | ASSPGTGRRTGELF
TRBJ2-7 | TRBV7-9 | - | - | ASSSTGNSYEQY
TRBJ2-3 | TRBV6-1 | - | - | ASSEGGWTAADTQY
TRBJ1-2 | TRBV19 | - | once | ASSMGLRTGVSNASYGYT
TRBJ1-6 | TRBV7-2 | TRBD1 | - | ASSFYRDRGGSPLH
TRBJ2-3 | TRBV27 | TRBD1 | - | ASSLLTGVSSDTQY
TRBJ2-7 | TRBV7-2 | - | once | ASSLFGVQGLDYEQY
TRBJ1-5 | TRBV19 | TRBD1 | - | ASSILLTGGKYSNQPQH
TRBJ1-4 | TRBV7-9 | - | - | ASSLAVEKLF
TRBJ1-2 | TRBV21-1 | - | - | ASSKGPLSDRSNGYT
TRBJ1-2 | TRBV7-9 | TRBD1 | - | ASSRGDRGPYGYT